A selection of T cell receptor beta chains follows, all from one sample in a study of OX40 agonist ivuxolimab in advanced cancers. The repertoire was sequenced with immunoSEQ multiplex PCR; TCRdb's copy has only in-frame clones and lacks some. The sample holds around 60,000 clones, about 90% seen once. The input for sequencing was CD4+ or CD8+ T cells sorted from blood, taken in a trial of the OX40 agonist ivuxolimab. These receptors were obtained from an adult with an advanced solid tumor such as melanoma, head and neck, liver or kidney cancer. Both conserved end residues are trimmed from each CDR3. The D gene is left open where the match is weak.

v_call	d_call	j_call	cdr3_aa
TRBV10-1	-	TRBJ2-5	ASSENNEETQY
TRBV27	TRBD2	TRBJ2-7	ASRIAGGPFYEQY
TRBV6-1	TRBD1	TRBJ2-7	ASSALPGQGYEQY
TRBV7-6	-	TRBJ1-4	ATQPGGRNNEKLF
TRBV7-9	-	TRBJ2-7	ASSLSLVAYEQY
TRBV6-1	-	TRBJ2-4	ASSEATVYQNIQY
TRBV28	-	TRBJ1-6	ASSLPGAGSPLH
TRBV6-5	-	TRBJ2-5	ASRPRWVPETQY
TRBV6-9	-	TRBJ2-7	ASRFYEQY
TRBV11-2	-	TRBJ2-7	ASSSRSEGTYEQY
TRBV28	-	TRBJ2-7	ASSPPMTGLEQY
TRBV4-1	-	TRBJ2-1	ASSQEKGREQF
TRBV6-6	TRBD1	TRBJ1-2	ASSLTGGGYGYT
TRBV7-9	TRBD2	TRBJ2-7	ASSIPGLAGETYYEQY
TRBV5-1	-	TRBJ2-1	ASSFSPDSSYNEQF
TRBV7-6	-	-	ASSPSAAYEQY
TRBV4-1	-	TRBJ2-2	ASSQALGTITGELF
TRBV5-6	-	TRBJ2-1	ASSPRRGTVGLANEQF
TRBV19	-	TRBJ1-1	ASNKQGSQEKAF
TRBV5-1	-	TRBJ2-7	ASSLAVDEQY
TRBV4-1	-	TRBJ2-7	ASSPRADEQY
TRBV5-4	-	TRBJ2-5	ASSLASNREETQY
TRBV11-3	-	TRBJ2-7	ASSSNVGDPSSYEQY
TRBV19	-	TRBJ2-2	ASSTKLAQYTAGELF
TRBV27	-	TRBJ2-6	ASSLRGAGANVLT
TRBV27	-	TRBJ2-1	ASSFGAGQYNEQF
TRBV28	-	TRBJ2-7	ASSTPSGAYEQY
TRBV5-4	-	TRBJ2-1	ASGEDSSSYNEQF
TRBV7-2	-	TRBJ2-7	ASSFNGGSYEQY
TRBV25-1	-	TRBJ2-3	ASSDRDTLSTDTQY
TRBV28	-	TRBJ2-5	ASSDSSVLETQY
TRBV6-5	-	TRBJ1-4	ASKGSAATNEKLF
TRBV13	-	TRBJ2-7	ASSLGDGGKSSYEQY
TRBV11-3	-	TRBJ1-4	ASSPRGGREEEKLF
TRBV6-6	TRBD2	TRBJ2-5	ASSYPSSRELETQY
TRBV19	-	TRBJ2-1	ASSQLDDNEQF
TRBV7-2	-	TRBJ2-7	ASASGSSYEQY
TRBV4-1	-	TRBJ2-3	ASADGSSTDTQY
TRBV6-5	-	TRBJ2-7	ASSYMGQTYEQY
TRBV11-2	-	TRBJ1-4	ASSLGEKLF
TRBV19	-	TRBJ2-1	ASRLGGPYNEQF
TRBV19	-	TRBJ2-3	ASKPGWLASADTQY
TRBV2	TRBD1	TRBJ1-1	ASRAGQGEGAF
TRBV6-1	TRBD2	TRBJ2-2	ASWTSGTNTGELF
TRBV7-2	TRBD1	TRBJ1-5	ASSLGGQGAENQPQH
TRBV9	-	TRBJ2-1	ASSAAGIYNEQF
TRBV7-9	-	TRBJ1-2	ASSPGAPYGYT
TRBV28	TRBD1	TRBJ2-4	ASSLRGQGMLAKNIQY
TRBV29-1	TRBD1	TRBJ2-1	SVPRGTGTNEQF